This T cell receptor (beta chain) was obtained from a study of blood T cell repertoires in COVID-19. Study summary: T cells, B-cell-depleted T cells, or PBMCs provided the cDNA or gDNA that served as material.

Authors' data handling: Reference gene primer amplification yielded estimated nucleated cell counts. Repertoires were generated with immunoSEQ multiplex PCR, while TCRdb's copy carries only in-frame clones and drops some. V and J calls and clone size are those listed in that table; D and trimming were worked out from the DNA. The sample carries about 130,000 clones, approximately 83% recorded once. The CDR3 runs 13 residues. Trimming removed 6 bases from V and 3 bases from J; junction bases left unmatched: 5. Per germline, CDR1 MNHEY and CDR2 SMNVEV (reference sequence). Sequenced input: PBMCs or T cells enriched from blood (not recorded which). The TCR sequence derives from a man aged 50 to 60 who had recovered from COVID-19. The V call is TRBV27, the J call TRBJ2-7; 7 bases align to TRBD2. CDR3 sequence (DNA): TGTGCCAGCAGAGCTAGCGGAAGCTACGAGCAGTACTTC. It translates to CASRASGSYEQYF.